These 29 T cell receptor beta chains share one sample of origin, sequenced in a study of spatial heterogeneity in lung cancer. Time point defined: blood at routine non-recurrence follow-up after resection. TCRdb re-derived calls from the 5' RACE reads in MiXCR, one entry per CDR3 protein. The repertoire consists of approximately 39,000 distinct CDR3 sequences, with around 6.9% occurring once and the leading ten covering roughly a tenth. Sequencing was performed on PBMCs, taken at follow-up. All receptors derive from a male donor with early-stage non-small cell lung cancer.

Many counts were recorded for this clonotype. The chain combines TRBV6-5 with TRBJ1-5; a possible D gene is TRBD1 (5 bases). The V gene lost 5 bases and the J gene lost 5 bases, with 13 bases spanning the gap. This CDR3 region has 14 residues. CDR1 MNHEY and CDR2 SVGAGI come from the germline V gene. CDR3 sequence reads: CASSPLGPDQPQHF. The CDR3 DNA reads TGTGCCAGCAGTCCCTTGGGGCCCGATCAGCCCCAGCATTTT.

This clonotype came up a few times. The chain couples TRBV5-4 to TRBJ2-2; D is unclear. The ends were cut back, 3 bases at V and 0 bases at J, with 9 bases in the middle. Germline V gene lookup returns CDR1 SGHNT and CDR2 YYREEE (reference sequence). This CDR3 has 15 residues. CDR3 DNA: TGTGCCAGCAGCTCGTTCGCGGCGAACACCGGGGAGCTGTTTTTT. It encodes CASSSFAANTGELFF.

This clonotype occurred many times. V gene TRBV7-3 combines with J gene TRBJ2-5, with D tentatively TRBD1 or TRBD2 (5 bases each). CDR1 is SGHTA, CDR2 FQGTGA, per germline. This CDR3 contains 13 residues. V was pared by 4 bases and J by 3 bases, with 9 bases between. The CDR3 reads CASSSGPKETQYF. As DNA, the CDR3 is TGTGCCAGCAGCTCGGGACCAAAAGAGACCCAGTACTTC.

This clonotype was seen repeatedly, ten times or more. The genes are TRBV9 and TRBJ1-1; 10 nucleotides agree with TRBD1. CDR3 length: 15 amino acids. Per germline, CDR1 SGDLS and CDR2 YYNGEE. Trimming took 4 bases from V and 4 from J; bases not matched to a gene: 7. Here the CDR3 reads CASSKTGGPSTEAFF. CDR3 DNA: TGTGCCAGCAGCAAGACAGGGGGCCCCTCCACTGAAGCTTTCTTT.

This clonotype was detected many times. The chain carries TRBV27 and TRBJ1-2; D unclear. The CDR3 runs 13 residues. V lost 8 bases to trimming and J lost 4 bases, with 14 bases between them. Germline V CDR1 and CDR2: MNHEY, SMNVEV (reference sequence). The CDR3 region has the DNA TGTGCCAGCGGGAACAGCTTCGGCTATGGCTACACCTTC. Its protein is CASGNSFGYGYTF.

This clonotype has ten or more counts. The gene calls are TRBV5-1 and TRBJ2-5; D gene unclear. The CDR3 covers 13 residues. Per the germline V gene, CDR1 is SGHRS and CDR2 is YFSETQ. Deletions cut 1 base from V and 5 bases from J, with 9 bases between. CDR3 sequence (DNA): TGCGCCAGCAGCTTGACCGTGTTGGAGACCCAGTACTTC. This encodes CASSLTVLETQYF.

This clonotype was seen at least ten times. CDR3 amino acids: CASSNQSGTGGRETQYF. In DNA, the CDR3 is TGTGCCAGCAGCAACCAATCCGGGACAGGGGGCAGGGAGACCCAGTACTTC. The chain couples TRBV9 to TRBJ2-5; 12 bases agree with TRBD1. The germline CDR1 and CDR2 sequences are SGDLS and YYNGEE. With 4 bases clipped from V and 5 bases from J, the junction kept 12 bases outside the gene matches. The CDR3 runs 17 residues.

At least ten counts were recorded for this clonotype. DNA of the CDR3: TGTGCCAGCAGCCCCAACGCGAAAATCTCTGGAAACACCATATATTTT. Translating gives CASSPNAKISGNTIYF. The chain is built from TRBV7-9 and TRBJ1-3, with D unclear. The CDR3 is made up of 16 amino acids. Germline loops: CDR1 SEHNR, CDR2 FQNEAQ (reference sequence). V was cut by 5 bases and J by 0 bases, with 14 bases left in between.

This clonotype was seen at least ten times. CDR3 sequence: CASSDDTGLGTEAFF. For the CDR3, the DNA is TGTGCCAGCAGTGATGATACGGGGTTGGGCACTGAAGCTTTCTTT. The chain joins TRBV2 to TRBJ1-1, with D hard to call. Per the germline V gene, CDR1 is SNHLY and CDR2 is FYNNEI. The V and J ends lost 3 bases and 4 bases respectively, with 15 bases between them. The CDR3 is 15 amino acids.

This clonotype was counted ten times or more. The gene calls are TRBV7-6 and TRBJ2-1; D could derive from TRBD1 or TRBD2 (5 bases each). The V end lost 5 bases, the J end lost 10 bases, and 12 bases lay between the germline ends. This CDR3 has 12 residues. Germline CDR1 SGHVS, CDR2 FNYEAQ. The CDR3 sequence is CASSPGTGEQFF. DNA of the CDR3: TGTGCCAGCAGCCCAGGGACCGGCGAGCAGTTCTTC.

In its sample, this clonotype was seen many times. The DNA for the CDR3 is TGTGCCAGCAGCCGGACTAGCGGGGGGCCGCGCACAGATACGCAGTATTTT. Its protein product is CASSRTSGGPRTDTQYF. This sequence joins TRBV6-5 and TRBJ2-3; 14 nucleotides align to TRBD2. J lost 1 base, V lost 6 bases, and 6 bases had no gene match. The CDR3 totals 17 residues. The V gene's germline CDR1 is MNHEY and CDR2 SVGAGI.

There are many counts of this clonotype. V gene TRBV20-1 combines with J gene TRBJ2-7; D might be TRBD1 or TRBD2, each matching 5 bases. V shed 4 bases and J shed 5 bases, with 15 bases lying between them. The CDR3 is made up of 13 amino acids. The germline V gene has CDR1 DFQATT and CDR2 SNEGSKA (reference sequence). CDR3: CSAMDTRRDEQYF. Here the CDR3 DNA reads TGCAGTGCTATGGACACTAGGAGAGACGAGCAGTACTTC.

This clonotype was seen many times. The chain recombines TRBV27 with TRBJ2-7; D uncertain. This CDR3 contains 12 residues. Germline V gene sequence: CDR1 MNHEY, CDR2 SMNVEV (reference sequence). Trimming shortened V by 4 bases and J by 6 bases, and 10 bases separated the two germline ends. CDR3 amino acids: CASSSLVGEQYF. The DNA for the CDR3 is TGTGCCAGCAGTTCCCTAGTGGGCGAGCAGTACTTC.

This clonotype was seen ten or more times. V gene TRBV6-2 or TRBV6-3 combines with J gene TRBJ1-5; D is ambiguous. CDR1 and CDR2 from the germline V gene are MNHEY and SVGEGT. Trimming stripped 2 bases from V and 2 bases from J, with 10 bases between. CDR3 length: 15 amino acids. This CDR3 reads CASSYVGVGNQPQHF. The CDR3 DNA follows: TGTGCCAGCAGTTACGTGGGTGTTGGCAATCAGCCCCAGCATTTT.

The table lists this clonotype with many counts. The J gene is TRBJ2-3, the V gene TRBV5-4; the D is unclear. Trimming left V 0 bases short and J 2 bases short, with 7 bases between. The CDR3 length is 14 residues. Germline lookup yields CDR1 SGHNT and CDR2 YYREEE (reference sequence). Here the CDR3 DNA reads TGTGCCAGCAGCTTGGGCTTAAACACAGATACGCAGTATTTT. This translates into CASSLGLNTDTQYF. The complete variable domain, with remaining parts taken from reference TRBV5-4 and TRBJ2-3, reads ETGVTQSPTHLIKTRGQQVTLRCSSQSGHNTVSWYQQALGQGPQFIFQYYREEENGRGNFPPRFSGLQFPNYSSELNVNALELDDSALYLCASSLGLNTDTQYFGPGTRLTVL.

This sequence joins TRBV30 and TRBJ2-7; maybe TRBD1 (6 bases). The CDR3 extends over 10 amino acids. V was cut by 5 bases and J by 4 bases, with 6 bases left in between. Germline-derived CDR1 and CDR2 are GTSNPN and SVGIG (reference sequence). In DNA, the CDR3 is TGTGCCTGGGGACAGTACGAGCAGTACTTC. Protein product: CAWGQYEQYF.

In this sample, this clonotype turned up many times. The chain couples TRBV6-1 to TRBJ1-2; D gene unclear. The V gene's germline CDR1 is MNHNS and CDR2 SASEGT. CDR3 size: 11 residues. Trimming took 5 bases from V and 5 from J, leaving 6 bases between them. This CDR3 reads CASSKGYGYTF. The CDR3 bases are TGTGCCAGCAGTAAAGGTTATGGCTACACCTTC.

The table lists this clonotype with a few counts. The gene calls are TRBV12-3 or TRBV12-4 and TRBJ1-1; unclear D gene. The CDR3 runs 12 residues. The ends were cut back, 5 bases at V and 5 bases at J, with 9 bases in the middle. CDR3 sequence: CASSRRVTEAFF. The CDR3, as DNA: TGTGCCAGCAGTAGAAGGGTAACTGAAGCTTTCTTT.

The table lists this clonotype with many counts. The rearrangement uses TRBV5-1 and TRBJ2-2; the D gene is possibly TRBD2 (6 bases). V was shortened by 0 bases and J by 7 bases, with 10 bases between the two germline ends. CDR1 SGHRS and CDR2 YFSETQ come from the germline V gene. This CDR3 spans 14 amino acids. The CDR3 coding sequence is TGCGCCAGCAGCTTGGCGGGGGAGGTCGGGGAGCTGTTTTTT. It yields the protein CASSLAGEVGELFF.

This clonotype was counted at least ten times. The chain recombines TRBV11-3 with TRBJ2-2, with D unresolved. V was shortened by 2 bases and J by 6 bases, with 10 bases between the two germline ends. CDR3 size: 14 residues. Per the germline V gene, CDR1 is SGHNT and CDR2 is YENEEA. The CDR3 bases are TGTGCCAGCAGCTTATCGTTAGACCCCGGGGAGCTGTTTTTT. Amino acids: CASSLSLDPGELFF.

This clonotype was seen ten or more times. The CDR3 sequence: CASRPDSTGELFF. CDR3 nucleotides: TGCGCCAGCAGACCCGACAGCACCGGGGAGCTGTTTTTT. V gene TRBV5-1 combines with J gene TRBJ2-2, with D maybe TRBD1 (5 bases). Germline assignment: CDR1 SGHRS and CDR2 YFSETQ. V gave up 5 bases and J gave up 4 bases, with 9 bases separating them. This CDR3 contains 13 residues.

This clonotype was counted many times. This chain links TRBV30 with TRBJ2-7; weak D call: TRBD1 (6 bases). The germline V gene encodes CDR1 GTSNPN and CDR2 SVGIG (reference sequence). This CDR3 comprises 12 residues. The V and J ends lost 3 bases and 4 bases respectively, with 10 bases between them. The CDR3 bases are TGTGCCTGGAGCATCCAGGGGTACGAGCAGTACTTC. This sequence encodes CAWSIQGYEQYF. The full variable domain, with the rest looked up from reference TRBV30 and TRBJ2-7, is SQTIHQWPATLVQPVGSPLSLECTVEGTSNPNLYWYRQAAGRGLQLLFYSVGIGQISSEVPQNLSASRPQDRQFILSSKKLLLSDSGFYLCAWSIQGYEQYFGPGTRLTVT.

This clonotype was detected many times. The gene calls are TRBV10-3 and TRBJ2-1; D remains ambiguous. The CDR3 is 14 residues long. Germline CDR1 ENHRY, CDR2 SYGVKD. V shed 0 bases and J shed 1 base, with 4 bases lying between them. This chain's CDR3 is CAISESGSYNEQFF. DNA of the CDR3: TGTGCCATCAGTGAGTCGGGGTCCTACAATGAGCAGTTCTTC.

This clonotype was observed at least ten times. The rearrangement joins TRBV20-1 to TRBJ1-5, with 7 bases aligning to TRBD1. With V trimmed by 3 bases and J by 0 bases, 11 bases remained unmatched. CDR3 length: 17 residues. Germline assignment: CDR1 DFQATT and CDR2 SNEGSKA (reference sequence). The DNA for the CDR3 is TGCAGTGCTAGTGGGCAGGGGGGCAGTTATAGCAATCAGCCCCAGCATTTT. Protein: CSASGQGGSYSNQPQHF.

This clonotype was picked up a small number of times. One end of the junction fails to match germline, which may point to a read error. The chain recombines TRBV7-9 with TRBJ2-4; possibly TRBD2 for D (5 bases). The germline V gene has CDR1 SEHNR and CDR2 FQNEAQ (reference sequence). The CDR3 is made up of 12 amino acids. The CDR3 region has the DNA TGTGCCAGCAGCTTTGATCTGGTGGAGGTAATCTTC. Protein sequence: CASSFDLVEVIF.

This clonotype was observed at least ten times. The V call is TRBV2, the J call TRBJ1-5, with D tentatively TRBD1 (5 bases). This CDR3 has 15 residues. CDR1 is SNHLY, CDR2 FYNNEI, per germline. The V end lost 0 bases, the J end lost 2 bases, and 8 bases lay between the germline ends. The CDR3 loop reads CASSEARAGNQPQHF. In DNA, the CDR3 is TGTGCCAGCAGTGAAGCCAGGGCTGGCAATCAGCCCCAGCATTTT.

This clonotype has at least ten counts. J is TRBJ2-4 and V is TRBV30, with D tentatively TRBD1 or TRBD2 (7 bases each). This CDR3 spans 14 amino acids. Germline CDR1 is GTSNPN and CDR2 is SVGIG (reference sequence). V was clipped by 0 bases and J by 6 bases, with 12 bases between them. In DNA form, the CDR3 reads TGTGCCTGGAGTGTGGCAGGGGGGGTAAACATTCAGTACTTC. Its protein is CAWSVAGGVNIQYF. The full variable domain, its missing parts supplied by reference TRBV30 and TRBJ2-4, is SQTIHQWPATLVQPVGSPLSLECTVEGTSNPNLYWYRQAAGRGLQLLFYSVGIGQISSEVPQNLSASRPQDRQFILSSKKLLLSDSGFYLCAWSVAGGVNIQYFGAGTRLSVL.

This clonotype was counted at least ten times. CDR3 DNA sequence: TGCGCCAGCAGCTTGGGCAGGGAATCTGAAGCTTTCTTT. Translation: CASSLGRESEAFF. V gene TRBV5-1 combines with J gene TRBJ1-1, with D possibly matching TRBD1 (5 bases). CDR3 length: 13 residues. V dropped 0 bases and J dropped 6 bases, with 9 bases sitting between them. Germline V gene lookup returns CDR1 SGHRS and CDR2 YFSETQ.

This clonotype was seen many times. The chain is built from TRBV4-1 and TRBJ1-5; a possible D gene is TRBD1 (5 bases). The V and J ends lost 0 bases and 0 bases respectively, with 15 bases between them. This CDR3 region has 18 residues. Germline loops: CDR1 MGHRA, CDR2 YSYEKL. The CDR3 protein is CASSQESWTRYSNQPQHF. Here the CDR3 DNA reads TGCGCCAGCAGCCAAGAAAGCTGGACACGCTATAGCAATCAGCCCCAGCATTTT.